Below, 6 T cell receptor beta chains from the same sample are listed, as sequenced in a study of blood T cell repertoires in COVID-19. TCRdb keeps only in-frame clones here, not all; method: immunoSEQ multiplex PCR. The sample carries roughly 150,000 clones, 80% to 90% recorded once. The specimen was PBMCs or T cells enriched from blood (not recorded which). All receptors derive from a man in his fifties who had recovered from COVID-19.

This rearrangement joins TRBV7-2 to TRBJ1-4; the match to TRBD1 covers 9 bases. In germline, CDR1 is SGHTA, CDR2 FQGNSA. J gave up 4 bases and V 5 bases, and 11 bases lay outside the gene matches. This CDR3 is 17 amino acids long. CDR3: CASSDSIDRGGNEKLFF. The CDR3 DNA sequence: TGTGCCAGCAGCGATTCCATAGACAGGGGGGGTAATGAAAAACTGTTTTTT.

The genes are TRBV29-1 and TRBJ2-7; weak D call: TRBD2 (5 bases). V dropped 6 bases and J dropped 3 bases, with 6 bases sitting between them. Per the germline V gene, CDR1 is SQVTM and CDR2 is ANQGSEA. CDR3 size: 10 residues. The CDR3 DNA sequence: TGCAGCGTCCGGGACTACGAGCAGTACTTC. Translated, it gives CSVRDYEQYF.

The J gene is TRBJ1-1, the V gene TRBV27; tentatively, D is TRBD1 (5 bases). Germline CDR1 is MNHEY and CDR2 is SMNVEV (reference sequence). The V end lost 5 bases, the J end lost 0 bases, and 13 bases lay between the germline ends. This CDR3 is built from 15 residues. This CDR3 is CASSITGHMNTEAFF. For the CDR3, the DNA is TGTGCCAGCAGTATTACCGGACACATGAACACTGAAGCTTTCTTT.

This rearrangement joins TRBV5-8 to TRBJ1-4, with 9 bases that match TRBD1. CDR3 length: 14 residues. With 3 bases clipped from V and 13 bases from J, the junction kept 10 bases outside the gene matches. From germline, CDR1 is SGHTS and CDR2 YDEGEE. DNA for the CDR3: TGTGCCAGCAGCTCCGGGACAGGGACCCCCCGACTGTTTTTT. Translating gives CASSSGTGTPRLFF. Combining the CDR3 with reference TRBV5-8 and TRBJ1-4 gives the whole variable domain EAGVTQSPTHLIKTRGQQATLRCSPISGHTSVYWYQQALGLGLQFLLWYDEGEERNRGNFPPRFSGRQFPNYSSELNVNALELEDSALYLCASSSGTGTPRLFFGSGTQLSVL.

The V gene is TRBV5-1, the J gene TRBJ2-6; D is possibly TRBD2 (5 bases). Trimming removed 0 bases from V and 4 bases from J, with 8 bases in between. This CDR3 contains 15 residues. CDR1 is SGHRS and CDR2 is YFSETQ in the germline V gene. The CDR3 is CASSLVEAGANVLTF. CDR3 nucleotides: TGCGCCAGCAGCTTGGTGGAGGCCGGGGCCAACGTCCTGACTTTC.

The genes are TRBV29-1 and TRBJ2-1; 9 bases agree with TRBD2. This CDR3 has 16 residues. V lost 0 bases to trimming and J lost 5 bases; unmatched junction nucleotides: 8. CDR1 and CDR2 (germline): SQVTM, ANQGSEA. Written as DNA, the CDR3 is TGCAGCGTTGAAGATCTTTTAGCGGGAGACCACAATGAGCAGTTCTTC. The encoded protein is CSVEDLLAGDHNEQFF.